The next 5 T cell receptor beta chains were all read from a single sample in a study of neoadjuvant anti-PD-1 for oral cavity cancer. Sequencing was performed with immunoSEQ multiplex PCR; in TCRdb, only in-frame clones are kept and a portion is missing. The repertoire holds 55,000 to 75,000 clones, with around 85% as singletons. The sequences come from PBMCs, collected before nivolumab (anti-PD-1) treatment. The receptors shown here come from a person between 35 and 79 years old with oral cavity squamous cell carcinoma.

The chain recombines TRBV28 with TRBJ2-1; 12 positions match TRBD2. Germline V lookup: CDR1 MDHEN, CDR2 SYDVKM. Trimming removed 6 bases from V and 10 bases from J; junction bases left unmatched: 16. The CDR3 spans 17 residues. DNA for the CDR3: TGTGCCAGCAGATGGGGGGGTCTAGCGGGAGGGTTACGGGAGCAGTTCTTC. Translation gives CASRWGGLAGGLREQFF.

This chain connects TRBV19 to TRBJ2-3, with 7 bases that match TRBD1. The length of the CDR3 is 15 residues. V lost 5 bases, J lost 5 bases, and 10 bases stayed unmatched. The germline V gene has CDR1 LNHDA and CDR2 SQIVND (reference sequence). CDR3 coding DNA: TGTGCCAGTAGTTCGACAGGGTCGGGGTTAGATACGCAGTATTTT. Protein sequence: CASSSTGSGLDTQYF.

This sequence joins TRBV9 and TRBJ2-1; 12 bases are a match to TRBD2. In germline, CDR1 is SGDLS, CDR2 YYNGEE. This CDR3 contains 19 residues. After removal of 1 base from V and 0 bases from J, the junction contained 8 bases not matched to a gene. The CDR3: CASSVLGLAGVSSYNEQFF. CDR3 nucleotide sequence: TGTGCCAGCAGCGTATTGGGACTAGCGGGTGTCAGCTCCTACAATGAGCAGTTCTTC.

This clone was detected once. V gene TRBV5-4 combines with J gene TRBJ1-1; no reliable D call. The CDR3 totals 14 residues. Trimming removed 4 bases at V and 3 bases at J, with 13 bases between. Germline V CDR1 and CDR2: SGHNT, YYREEE (reference sequence). The chain's CDR3 is CASSPRATYTEAFF. The CDR3, as DNA: TGTGCCAGCAGCCCCCGGGCAACCTACACTGAAGCTTTCTTT.

The rearrangement joins TRBV4-1 to TRBJ1-4; 7 bases line up with TRBD1. CDR1 and CDR2 from the germline V gene are MGHRA and YSYEKL. V shed 0 bases and J 3 bases; nucleotides not matched to a gene: 13. This CDR3 comprises 19 residues. DNA for the CDR3: TGCGCCAGCAGCCAAGACCGGGGCGGGGCCCAGGGGGCTAATGAAAAACTGTTTTTT. Protein product: CASSQDRGGAQGANEKLFF.